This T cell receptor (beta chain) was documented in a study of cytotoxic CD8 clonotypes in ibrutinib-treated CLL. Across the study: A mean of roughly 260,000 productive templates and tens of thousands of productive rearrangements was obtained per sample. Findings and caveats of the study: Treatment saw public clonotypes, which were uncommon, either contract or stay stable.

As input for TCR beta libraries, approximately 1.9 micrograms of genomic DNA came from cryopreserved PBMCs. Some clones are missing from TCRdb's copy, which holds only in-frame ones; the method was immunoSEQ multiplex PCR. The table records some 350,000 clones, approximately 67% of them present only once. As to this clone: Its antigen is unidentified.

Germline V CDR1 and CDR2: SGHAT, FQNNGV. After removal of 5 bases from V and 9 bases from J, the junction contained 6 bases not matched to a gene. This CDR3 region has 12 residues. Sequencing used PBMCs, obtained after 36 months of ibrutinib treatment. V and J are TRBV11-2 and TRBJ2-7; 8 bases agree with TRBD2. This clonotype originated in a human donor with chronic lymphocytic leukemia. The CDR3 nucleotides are TGTGCCAGCAGCCCCGGGGGGGGCGGGCAGTACTTC. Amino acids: CASSPGGGGQYF.